These T cell receptor beta chains were read from a single sample in a study of shared clonotypes between healthy human individuals. TCRdb's table, derived via immunoSEQ multiplex PCR, lists solely in-frame clones and lacks some. The sample yields hundreds of thousands of clones, approximately 79% seen once. The sample comprised memory CD4+ T cells sorted from blood. The receptor set was obtained from a woman aged 30 to 39 in good health. Both conserved end residues are part of each CDR3. D genes are given only for firm matches. Rows may omit the clone size; those that give it use once, few, many or a size class.

v_call,d_call,clone_size,j_call,cdr3_length,cdr3_nt,cdr3_aa
TRBV18,TRBD2,few,TRBJ2-5,19,TGTGCCAGCTCACCGGGTGGGACTACACCTAGCTTTGTACAAGAGACCCAGTACTTC,CASSPGGTTPSFVQETQYF
TRBV10-3,TRBD1,-,TRBJ2-7,15,TGTGCCATCAGTGAGGGGGACAGACGGGGCTACGAGCAGTACTTC,CAISEGDRRGYEQYF
TRBV7-6,-,-,TRBJ1-5,17,TGTGCCAGCAGCTTAGGAGTTAAGGGGCAGGGCAATCAGCCCCAGCATTTT,CASSLGVKGQGNQPQHF
TRBV5-1,-,-,TRBJ2-5,14,TGCGCCAGCAGCGTCAGGGGTGGTGGGGAGACCCAGTACTTC,CASSVRGGGETQYF
TRBV9,TRBD2,-,TRBJ2-1,19,TGTGCCAGCAGCGCCGGGACTAGCGGGAGAACCGAAAGAGGGTATGAGCAGTTCTTC,CASSAGTSGRTERGYEQFF
TRBV6-6,TRBD2,-,TRBJ2-3,14,TGTGCCAGCACTAAAGCGGGGGTAACAGATACGCAGTATTTT,CASTKAGVTDTQYF
TRBV7-2,TRBD2,-,TRBJ2-3,18,TGTGCCAGCAGTCCCCTCGGGGCTAGCGGGGCCCGCACAGATACGCAGTATTTT,CASSPLGASGARTDTQYF
TRBV6-1,-,few,TRBJ1-4,16,TGTGCCAGCAGTGTCCGAAACAGTGCAACTAATGAAAAACTGTTTTTT,CASSVRNSATNEKLFF
TRBV5-1,-,few,TRBJ1-2,13,TGCGCCAGCAGCTGGGACCCCAACTCGGGCTACACCTTC,CASSWDPNSGYTF
TRBV6-6,-,-,TRBJ1-5,14,TGTGCCAGCAGTTACCAGGCGGAGTATCAGCCCCAGCATTTT,CASSYQAEYQPQHF
TRBV9,-,once,TRBJ2-2,12,TGTGCCAGCAGCCCTTACACCGGGGAGCTGTTTTTT,CASSPYTGELFF
TRBV7-9,-,-,TRBJ2-5,15,TGTGCCAGCAGCTATAACGGCCAGGGAGCGGAGACCCAGTACTTC,CASSYNGQGAETQYF
TRBV2,-,few,TRBJ1-5,13,TGTGCCAGCACGGAGGAGGGAGGCCAGCCCCAGCATTTT,CASTEEGGQPQHF
TRBV30,-,-,TRBJ1-4,14,TGTGCCTGGAGTCGGGCAGCTAATAATGAAAAACTGTTTTTT,CAWSRAANNEKLFF
TRBV28,-,-,TRBJ2-7,17,TGTGCCAGCGATGGGTTACAGGCTCGGGGATCCTACTACGAGCAGTACTTC,CASDGLQARGSYYEQYF
TRBV10-3,-,-,TRBJ1-2,13,TGTGCCATCAGTGAGACTGGCAACTATGGCTACACCTTC,CAISETGNYGYTF
TRBV29-1,TRBD2,once,TRBJ2-1,15,TGCAGCGTCCAAGGACTAGCGGGATTAGTAGGTGAGCAGTTCTTC,CSVQGLAGLVGEQFF
TRBV14,TRBD2,many,TRBJ2-3,16,TGTGCCAGCAGCCATCTCAGCGGGAGGGCCCAAGATACGCAGTATTTT,CASSHLSGRAQDTQYF
TRBV5-5,TRBD1,-,TRBJ2-5,16,TGTGCCAGCAGGCCGGGACAGGGGCGCCCTAGGGAGACCCAGTACTTC,CASRPGQGRPRETQYF
TRBV10-2,TRBD1,-,TRBJ1-2,16,TGCGCCAGCCGCCCAGTGAAGGGACAGGGCCCTGGGGGCTACACCTTC,CASRPVKGQGPGGYTF
TRBV6-5,-,-,TRBJ1-5,13,TGTGCCAGCAGTTATAACGGGAATCAGCCCCAGCATTTT,CASSYNGNQPQHF
TRBV7-9,-,few,TRBJ2-2,14,TGTGCCAGCAGGCACGCAGGGAACACCGGGGAGCTGTTTTTT,CASRHAGNTGELFF
TRBV7-6,-,-,TRBJ2-5,11,TGTGCCAGCAGCTTGCAAGAGACCCAGTACTTC,CASSLQETQYF
TRBV18,TRBD2,-,TRBJ2-4,17,TGTGCCAGCTCACCACCCGGGACTATCCTAGCCAAAAACATTCAGTACTTC,CASSPPGTILAKNIQYF
TRBV5-4,-,-,TRBJ2-3,16,TGTGCCAGCAGCCGTTCTCCGGGAGCGATAGCAGATACGCAGTATTTT,CASSRSPGAIADTQYF
TRBV2,TRBD1,-,TRBJ2-3,14,TGTGCCAGCTCGGGACAGGGACGCACAGATACGCAGTATTTT,CASSGQGRTDTQYF
TRBV5-1,TRBD1,few,TRBJ1-1,14,TGCGCCAGCAGCTTAGCAGGGGGCGGCACTGAAGCTTTCTTT,CASSLAGGGTEAFF
TRBV10-2,-,few,TRBJ1-4,13,TGCGCCAGCACGAAGGTGACTAATGAAAAACTGTTTTTT,CASTKVTNEKLFF
TRBV30,-,-,TRBJ2-1,14,TGTGCCTGGAGTAGGACTAATCGGAACAATGAGCAGTTCTTC,CAWSRTNRNNEQFF
TRBV19,-,-,TRBJ2-7,14,TGTGCCAGTAGTTCTCTAGCTGCCACCTACGAGCAGTACTTC,CASSSLAATYEQYF
TRBV30,-,-,TRBJ1-1,16,TGTGCCTGGAGTTTCCGAGACGGAAGGAGAAACACTGAAGCTTTCTTT,CAWSFRDGRRNTEAFF
TRBV19,-,-,TRBJ1-1,16,TGTGCCAGTAGTATGTCATCGGCGGCGGTGGGCACTGAAGCTTTCTTT,CASSMSSAAVGTEAFF
TRBV10-3,TRBD1,-,TRBJ1-5,13,TGTGCCATCAGTGGGGACAGAGATCAGCCCCAGCATTTT,CAISGDRDQPQHF
TRBV10-2,TRBD1,few,TRBJ2-3,15,TGCGCCAGCTCCGAGCCGGGACAGGGCCCGGATACGCAGTATTTT,CASSEPGQGPDTQYF
TRBV19,-,few,TRBJ2-5,13,TGTGCCAGCCGAGGGGGGAACCAAGAGACCCAGTACTTC,CASRGGNQETQYF